What follows are 2 T cell receptor beta chains derived from one specimen sequenced in a study of PD-1 blockade in classical Hodgkin lymphoma. The repertoire was sequenced with immunoSEQ multiplex PCR; TCRdb's copy has only in-frame clones and lacks some. Of roughly 19,000 clones in the sample, around 85% were seen once. Every patient experienced relapse after autologous stem cell transplantation, and brentuximab vedotin exposure varied. This specimen consisted of peripheral blood mononuclear cells (PBMCs), obtained at baseline. These receptors were taken from a human donor with classical Hodgkin lymphoma.

CDR3 coding DNA: TGTGCCAGCGCTATAGCGGGTGTGAACACCGGGGAGCTGTTTTTT. It encodes CASAIAGVNTGELFF. This sequence joins TRBV19 and TRBJ2-2; the match to TRBD2 covers 7 bases. After removal of 9 bases from V and 1 base from J, the junction contained 8 bases not matched to a gene. This CDR3 spans 15 amino acids. Germline V gene data show CDR1 as LNHDA and CDR2 as SQIVND (reference sequence).

This chain uses TRBV6-5 with TRBJ2-7; 7 nucleotides align to TRBD1. The CDR3 extends over 15 amino acids. Losses at the gene ends were 2 bases for V and 2 bases for J; bases not matched to a gene: 6. The germline V gene has CDR1 MNHEY and CDR2 SVGAGI. This CDR3 is CASSYRQGNPYEQYF. For the CDR3, the DNA is TGTGCCAGCAGTTACAGACAGGGAAATCCCTACGAGCAGTACTTC.